What follows describes a single TCR beta chain. This sample stems from a study of long-term antiretroviral therapy in people with HIV. The CDR3 consists of 13 residues. Germline V CDR1 and CDR2: SEHNR, FQNEAQ (reference sequence). The ends were cut back, 2 bases at V and 6 bases at J, with 9 bases in the middle. Runs used v3.0 of the immunoSEQ assay and were done at survey level. Using immunoSEQ multiplex PCR, the repertoire was profiled, and TCRdb retains in-frame clones only, with some absent. The repertoire holds around 13,000 clones, with about nine tenths as singletons. The chain links TRBV7-9 to TRBJ2-3; D might be TRBD1 or TRBD2, each matching 5 bases. This TCR came from a woman aged 40 to 55 with HIV. The sequencing used unsorted PBMCs, collected 2.1 years after starting antiretroviral therapy. CDR3 nucleotides: TGTGCCAGCAGCTTAATCCGGGACGATACGCAGTATTTT. Protein product: CASSLIRDDTQYF.